This TCR beta chain was sequenced in a study of spatial heterogeneity in lung cancer. Described time point: sample taken at primary tumor resection. Unsorted whole RNA of tumor, nontumor lung or frozen PBMC was sequenced. TCRdb used MiXCR to reprocess the 5' RACE reads, holding one entry per CDR3 protein. The data hold 40,000 to 50,000 distinct CDR3 sequences, with approximately 14% observed a single time. The CDR3 has 13 amino acids. V lost 5 bases and J lost 2, with 9 bases in between. The germline CDR1 and CDR2 sequences are SGHTA and FQGNSA. The chain joins TRBV7-2 to TRBJ2-5; TRBD2 might be the D (6 bases). This TCR derives from a male donor with early-stage non-small cell lung cancer. The sample was PBMCs, taken at surgery. Here the CDR3 DNA reads TGTGCCAGCAGCCCGGGACTGCAAGAGACCCAGTACTTC. As protein: CASSPGLQETQYF.